The 11 T cell receptor beta chains listed next were all sequenced from one sample in a study of cytomegalovirus exposure and HLA in healthy donors. The PCR was carried out with 60 Vbeta primers and 13 Jbeta primers. Repertoires were generated with immunoSEQ multiplex PCR, while TCRdb's copy carries only in-frame clones and drops some. The table records some 200,000 clones, around 80% of them present only once. Specimen: PBMCs. The receptors here all came from a man aged 35-49 years in good health and CMV-seropositive.

The chain joins TRBV2 to TRBJ1-5; D may be TRBD1 (5 bases). Germline V gene data show CDR1 as SNHLY and CDR2 as FYNNEI. With 7 bases removed from V and 0 bases from J, the gap between germline ends came to 16 bases. The CDR3 spans 16 residues. CDR3 amino acids: CASTPTKGHSNQPQHF. DNA of the CDR3: TGTGCCAGCACCCCCACGAAGGGGCATAGCAATCAGCCCCAGCATTTT.

The rearrangement uses TRBV7-3 and TRBJ2-7, with TRBD1 matching over 7 bases. V dropped 0 bases and J dropped 2; count of bases not matched to a gene: 7. The germline CDR1 and CDR2 sequences are SGHTA and FQGTGA. The CDR3 has 16 amino acids. Here the CDR3 reads CASSLTGQPPPYEQYF. For the CDR3, the DNA is TGTGCCAGCAGCTTAACGGGACAGCCGCCCCCCTACGAGCAGTACTTC.

The J gene is TRBJ1-5, the V gene TRBV30; 8 nucleotides line up with TRBD1. The CDR3 extends over 13 amino acids. The V segment lost 4 bases and the J segment 2 bases; nucleotides outside the gene matches: 1. Germline CDR1 reads GTSNPN; CDR2 reads SVGIG (reference sequence). The CDR3 sequence: CAWTGGGNQPQHF. CDR3 sequence (DNA): TGTGCCTGGACAGGGGGCGGCAATCAGCCCCAGCATTTT.

The CDR3 is CARTLRQAVYGYTF. The CDR3 bases are TGTGCCAGGACCCTTCGACAGGCGGTTTATGGCTACACCTTC. The V call is TRBV2, the J call TRBJ1-2; possible D gene TRBD1, 6 bases. The germline V gene has CDR1 SNHLY and CDR2 FYNNEI. V lost 9 bases and J 5 bases, leaving 19 bases between the germline ends. The CDR3 spans 14 residues.

V and J are TRBV19 and TRBJ1-4; 8 positions match TRBD1. CDR1 and CDR2 (germline): LNHDA, SQIVND (reference sequence). Trimming at V came to 5 bases and at J to 7 bases, leaving 9 bases not matched to a gene. The CDR3 runs 15 residues. The CDR3 nucleotides are TGTGCCAGTAGTTTTCGGACAGGGCCACTTGAAAAACTGTTTTTT. It encodes CASSFRTGPLEKLFF. Together with reference TRBV19 and TRBJ1-4, the CDR3 gives the full variable domain: DGGITQSPKYLFRKEGQNVTLSCEQNLNHDAMYWYRQDPGQGLRLIYYSQIVNDFQKGDIAEGYSVSREKKESFPLTVTSAQKNPTAFYLCASSFRTGPLEKLFFGSGTQLSVL.

The V gene is TRBV7-8, the J gene TRBJ2-7; 9 bases align to TRBD2. This CDR3 has 19 residues. J was trimmed by 0 bases and V by 4 bases; bases with no gene match: 16. Per germline, CDR1 SGHVS and CDR2 FQNEAQ. The CDR3 reads CASSSEGVAGGMNSYEQYF. DNA of the CDR3: TGTGCCAGCAGCTCAGAGGGGGTGGCGGGGGGGATGAACTCCTACGAGCAGTACTTC.

This clone was detected a few times. V and J are TRBV23-1 and TRBJ1-1; no clear D. TRBV23-1 is an open reading frame, and its role is uncertain. V gave up 1 base and J gave up 1 base, with 13 bases separating them. This CDR3 contains 16 residues. The DNA of the CDR3 is TGCGCCAGCAGTCAATGGCGGGGTCAGGAGAACACTGAAGCTTTCTTT. It yields the protein CASSQWRGQENTEAFF.

This chain uses TRBV5-6 with TRBJ2-2, with D possibly matching TRBD2 (6 bases). V was pared by 1 base and J by 6 bases, with 10 bases between. Germline V lookup: CDR1 SGHDT, CDR2 YYEEEE. This CDR3 comprises 14 residues. CDR3 nucleotides: TGTGCCAGCAGCTTGTCGGGGGTCGCCGGGGAGCTGTTTTTT. Translation: CASSLSGVAGELFF.

The V call is TRBV7-3, the J call TRBJ2-7; 7 bases align to TRBD2. Trimming took 5 bases from V and 4 from J; bases not matched to a gene: 5. Germline V gene data show CDR1 as SGHTA and CDR2 as FQGTGA. The CDR3 length is 13 residues. CDR3 sequence (DNA): TGTGCCAGCAGCCCTTGGGAGGGGTACGAGCAGTACTTC. Translation: CASSPWEGYEQYF.

This clone was seen a handful of times. V and J are TRBV27 and TRBJ1-5; 8 nucleotides match TRBD1. V lost 5 bases, J lost 2 bases, and 5 bases stayed unmatched. Germline assignment: CDR1 MNHEY and CDR2 SMNVEV (reference sequence). The CDR3 sequence is 15 residues long. CDR3 loop: CASSLGQGGNQPQHF. The CDR3 bases are TGTGCCAGCAGTCTCGGACAGGGTGGCAATCAGCCCCAGCATTTT.

In DNA, the CDR3 is TGTGCCAGCGGTGACAGGGCCCGCGAGCAGTACTTC. Amino acid sequence: CASGDRAREQYF. V gene TRBV28 combines with J gene TRBJ2-7; TRBD1 aligns across 7 bases. This CDR3 is built from 12 residues. V lost 8 bases and J lost 6; bases outside the gene matches: 7. Germline V gives CDR1 MDHEN, CDR2 SYDVKM.